The 30 T cell receptor beta chains listed next were all sequenced from one sample in a study of T cell responses to AZD1222 COVID-19 vaccine. TCRdb keeps only in-frame clones here, not all; method: immunoSEQ multiplex PCR. The data show some 130,000 clones, roughly 88% seen once. The sequencing used peripheral blood, collected 28 days after the second AZD1222 dose. The receptors derive from an adult who received the AZD1222 COVID-19 vaccine.

V and J are TRBV2 and TRBJ1-2; 8 bases align to TRBD1. V lost 3 bases and J lost 5; bases outside the gene matches: 2. This CDR3 region has 13 residues. CDR1 is SNHLY, CDR2 FYNNEI, per germline. DNA of the CDR3: TGTGCCAGCAGTGATGACAGGGGTTATGGCTACACCTTC. Translating gives CASSDDRGYGYTF.

This chain links TRBV5-1 with TRBJ1-1; D perhaps matches TRBD1 (6 bases). Trimming took off 0 bases at V and 4 bases at J, with 10 bases between the two ends. CDR1 is SGHRS, CDR2 YFSETQ, per germline. There are 14 residues in the CDR3. In nucleotides, the CDR3 is TGCGCCAGCAGCTTGGGACAGGTGAGCACTGAAGCTTTCTTT. This sequence encodes CASSLGQVSTEAFF.

The V and J genes are TRBV5-5 and TRBJ1-3; the D is unclear. The CDR3 loop spans 15 amino acids. The ends were cut back, 3 bases at V and 0 bases at J, with 10 bases in the middle. Germline values: CDR1 SGHKS, CDR2 YYEKEE (reference sequence). The CDR3 nucleotides read TGTGCCAGCAGCTCTTTTTCGCCCTCTGGAAACACCATATATTTT. It translates to CASSSFSPSGNTIYF.

The J gene is TRBJ2-3, the V gene TRBV7-2; D gene uncertain. The CDR3 totals 13 residues. Trimming removed 5 bases at V and 3 bases at J, with 9 bases between. Germline-derived CDR1 and CDR2 are SGHTA and FQGNSA. The CDR3 sequence is CASSVAATDTQYF. CDR3 bases: TGTGCCAGCAGCGTCGCGGCAACAGATACGCAGTATTTT.

The count of this clone is one. The chain recombines TRBV6-6 with TRBJ2-3, with no clear D. V lost 5 bases and J lost 1, with 13 bases in between. Germline values: CDR1 MNHNY, CDR2 SVGAGI (reference sequence). This CDR3 contains 15 residues. The CDR3 bases are TGTGCCAGCAGTCCTCCGACGGCCGGCACAGATACGCAGTATTTT. Translating gives CASSPPTAGTDTQYF.

This sequence joins TRBV6-1 and TRBJ1-1; 8 bases agree with TRBD1. With 0 bases clipped from V and 4 bases from J, the junction kept 4 bases outside the gene matches. This CDR3 has 15 amino acids. Per the germline V gene, CDR1 is MNHNS and CDR2 is SASEGT. CDR3 coding DNA: TGTGCCAGCAGTGAAGCGCAGGGGGCTGGCACTGAAGCTTTCTTT. Translation gives CASSEAQGAGTEAFF.

The CDR3 DNA sequence: TGTGCCAGCAGCTCAGGGACTAGCGGGGGTTCCTATACGCAGTATTTT. The encoded protein is CASSSGTSGGSYTQYF. V gene TRBV5-4 combines with J gene TRBJ2-3, with TRBD2 identical over 14 bases. The CDR3 is 16 amino acids. CDR1 and CDR2 (germline): SGHNT, YYREEE (reference sequence). With 3 bases clipped from V and 7 bases from J, the junction kept 7 bases outside the gene matches. Full variable domain (remainder filled in from reference TRBV5-4 and TRBJ2-3): ETGVTQSPTHLIKTRGQQVTLRCSSQSGHNTVSWYQQALGQGPQFIFQYYREEENGRGNFPPRFSGLQFPNYSSELNVNALELDDSALYLCASSSGTSGGSYTQYFGPGTRLTVL.

The rearrangement uses TRBV10-3 and TRBJ2-7; 7 bases are shared with TRBD1. The junction had 4 bases not matched to a gene; V was cut back by 6 bases and J by 2 bases. CDR3 length: 13 residues. CDR1 and CDR2 from the germline V gene are ENHRY and SYGVKD. In DNA form, the CDR3 reads TGTGCCATCAGCCCTGGACAGGCCTACGAGCAGTACTTC. This codes for CAISPGQAYEQYF.

This rearrangement joins TRBV5-1 to TRBJ2-7; D is possibly TRBD1 or TRBD2 (6 bases each). The CDR3 runs 14 residues. Trimming removed 1 base at V and 7 bases at J, with 15 bases between. The germline CDR1 and CDR2 sequences are SGHRS and YFSETQ. The CDR3 spells CASSLIPGEVEQYF. CDR3 sequence (DNA): TGCGCCAGCAGCTTGATACCAGGGGAGGTTGAGCAGTACTTC.

This clone was seen only once. This sequence joins TRBV3-1 (or the pseudogene TRBV3-2) and TRBJ2-5; possibly TRBD2 for D (6 bases). CDR3 length: 14 residues. V lost 2 bases and J lost 4, with 11 bases in between. Germline V gene sequence: CDR1 LGHDT, CDR2 YNNKEL (reference sequence). The CDR3 protein is CASSQRTKLETQYF. The CDR3, as DNA: TGTGCCAGCAGCCAACGGACTAAATTAGAGACCCAGTACTTC.

The chain combines TRBV19 with TRBJ1-1; a weak D match, TRBD1 (6 bases). Germline CDR1 reads LNHDA; CDR2 reads SQIVND (reference sequence). This CDR3 is 16 amino acids long. Trimming left V 10 bases short and J 2 bases short, with 23 bases between. The CDR3 DNA reads as TGTGCCACCCAGGGGCGGGCGGGATTAGGTAACACTGAAGCTTTCTTT. The encoded protein is CATQGRAGLGNTEAFF.

The genes are TRBV19 and TRBJ1-2; the match to TRBD1 covers 10 bases. The CDR3 loop spans 13 amino acids. Germline CDR1 LNHDA, CDR2 SQIVND (reference sequence). V dropped 3 bases and J dropped 8; count of bases not matched to a gene: 3. The CDR3 nucleotides read TGTGCCAGTAGTATGGGACAGGGGAGAGGCTACACCTTC. Encoded protein: CASSMGQGRGYTF. Using reference TRBV19 and TRBJ1-2 for the parts outside the CDR3, the full variable domain is DGGITQSPKYLFRKEGQNVTLSCEQNLNHDAMYWYRQDPGQGLRLIYYSQIVNDFQKGDIAEGYSVSREKKESFPLTVTSAQKNPTAFYLCASSMGQGRGYTFGSGTRLTVV.

The rearrangement joins TRBV12-3 or TRBV12-4 to TRBJ1-3, with a weak D call TRBD1 (5 bases). The CDR3 sequence is 13 residues long. Trimming pared 1 base from V and 4 bases from J, leaving 5 bases between. This CDR3 is CASSLGQGNTIYF. In DNA form, the CDR3 reads TGTGCCAGCAGTTTAGGACAGGGAAACACCATATATTTT.

This chain joins TRBV7-2 and TRBJ2-1; a weak D match, TRBD2 (5 bases). Germline CDR1 and CDR2: SGHTA and FQGNSA. V gave up 1 base and J gave up 15 bases, with 16 bases separating them. CDR3 size: 13 residues. The CDR3 sequence is CASSLVSGERTFF. The CDR3 DNA follows: TGTGCCAGCAGCTTAGTTTCCGGGGAGAGGACGTTCTTC.

The chain joins TRBV7-6 to TRBJ2-2, with 10 bases identical to TRBD1. V shed 1 base, J shed 2 bases, and the junction held 1 base outside the gene matches. Germline assignment: CDR1 SGHVS and CDR2 FNYEAQ. This CDR3 spans 16 amino acids. The CDR3 DNA sequence: TGTGCCAGCAGCTTAGGACAGGGGGCTAACACCGGGGAGCTGTTTTTT. Amino acid sequence: CASSLGQGANTGELFF. Using reference TRBV7-6 and TRBJ2-2 for the parts outside the CDR3, the full variable domain is GAGVSQSPRYKVTKRGQDVALRCDPISGHVSLYWYRQALGQGPEFLTYFNYEAQQDKSGLPNDRFSAERPEGSISTLTIQRTEQRDSAMYRCASSLGQGANTGELFFGEGSRLTVL.

This clone has more than one count but fewer than ten. The chain has TRBV6-5 and TRBJ1-4; D perhaps matches TRBD1 (6 bases). CDR3 length: 15 residues. Trimming removed 6 bases at V and 0 bases at J, with 11 bases between. CDR1 MNHEY and CDR2 SVGAGI come from the germline V gene. The CDR3 DNA reads as TGTGCCAGCAGACGGACAGTTGCAACTAATGAAAAACTGTTTTTT. This codes for CASRRTVATNEKLFF.

The chain links TRBV4-2 to TRBJ1-5; no clear D. The length of the CDR3 is 14 residues. Trimming cost V 1 base and J 4 bases, with 8 bases left between them. Germline CDR1 is LGHNA and CDR2 is YNFKEQ. Written as DNA, the CDR3 is TGTGCCAGCAGCCAAGGTCGGAGTAATCAGCCCCAGCATTTT. This codes for CASSQGRSNQPQHF.

A remark on this clone: This sample includes further DNA sequences coding for the same CDR3. The chain links TRBV7-3 to TRBJ2-5, with 7 bases matching TRBD1. The CDR3 spans 14 residues. Germline values: CDR1 SGHTA, CDR2 FQGTGA. The V gene end was trimmed by 5 bases and the J gene end by 1 base; junction bases not matched to a gene: 4. CDR3 in amino acids: CASSPTGLQETQYF. CDR3 coding DNA: TGTGCCAGCAGCCCGACAGGGCTCCAAGAGACCCAGTACTTC.

The CDR3 coding sequence is TGTGCCAGCAGCCCTACTAGCGGGACTTACAATGAGCAGTTCTTC. Protein product: CASSPTSGTYNEQFF. The chain is built from TRBV7-3 and TRBJ2-1, with 10 bases matching TRBD2. Germline V gene lookup returns CDR1 SGHTA and CDR2 FQGTGA. V dropped 5 bases and J dropped 4; count of bases not matched to a gene: 5. The CDR3 is 15 residues long.

The chain joins TRBV19 to TRBJ1-5, with TRBD1 as a possible D gene (6 bases). Trimming pared 5 bases from V and 7 bases from J, leaving 12 bases between. Germline assignment: CDR1 LNHDA and CDR2 SQIVND (reference sequence). The CDR3 runs to 13 residues. Here the CDR3 DNA reads TGTGCCAGTAGTCCGGACAGAATCCAGCCCCAGCATTTT. Protein: CASSPDRIQPQHF.

The chain has TRBV14 and TRBJ1-2; the D is unclear. CDR3 length equals 13 residues. V was pared by 0 bases and J by 6 bases, with 8 bases between. Germline CDR1 and CDR2: SGHDN and FVKESK. The CDR3 DNA follows: TGTGCCAGCAGCCAAGATACGAAGCATGGCTACACCTTC. Encoded protein: CASSQDTKHGYTF.

V and J are TRBV5-6 and TRBJ1-6, with 7 bases matching TRBD1. J lost 9 bases, V lost 6 bases, and 12 bases had no gene match. This CDR3 has 15 amino acids. CDR1 and CDR2 (germline): SGHDT, YYEEEE. CDR3 sequence: CASTLLDREGSPLHF. The CDR3 nucleotides are TGTGCCAGCACCCTCCTAGACAGGGAGGGTTCACCCCTCCACTTT.

This clone was recorded once. V gene TRBV7-9 combines with J gene TRBJ1-1; D perhaps matches TRBD1 (5 bases). V dropped 5 bases and J dropped 0 bases, with 16 bases sitting between them. The CDR3 is 16 residues long. Looked up from germline, CDR1 is SEHNR and CDR2 is FQNEAQ (reference sequence). CDR3: CASSPPGRGMNTEAFF. The CDR3 DNA reads TGTGCCAGCAGCCCCCCAGGGCGAGGGATGAACACTGAAGCTTTCTTT.

As regards this clone: The identical CDR3 is also encoded by other nucleotide sequences in the sample. V is TRBV5-1 and J is TRBJ1-4; 7 nucleotides match TRBD1. Germline values: CDR1 SGHRS, CDR2 YFSETQ. The CDR3 contains 14 residues. Unmatched junction bases numbered 3, after V lost 4 bases and J lost 3 bases. The CDR3 reads CASSPGTANEKLFF. The CDR3 coding sequence is TGCGCCAGCAGCCCGGGGACAGCTAATGAAAAACTGTTTTTT.

The chain has TRBV11-2 and TRBJ2-7; unclear D gene. The V gene lost 2 bases and the J gene lost 1 base, with 6 bases spanning the gap. Germline CDR1 and CDR2: SGHAT and FQNNGV. CDR3 size: 13 residues. CDR3 in DNA: TGTGCCAGCAGCTTATCAGATTCCTACGAGCAGTACTTC. It yields the protein CASSLSDSYEQYF.

The chain employs TRBV20-1 and TRBJ2-7, with 10 positions matching TRBD2. CDR3 size: 11 residues. Germline V gives CDR1 DFQATT, CDR2 SNEGSKA (reference sequence). V shed 5 bases and J 7 bases; nucleotides not matched to a gene: 2. CDR3 sequence: CSAVSGGEQYF. The CDR3 coding sequence is TGCAGTGCTGTTAGCGGGGGGGAGCAGTACTTC.

The chain carries TRBV2 and TRBJ2-1; D unresolved. V dropped 6 bases and J dropped 0 bases, with 6 bases sitting between them. This CDR3 region has 13 residues. Germline V gene data show CDR1 as SNHLY and CDR2 as FYNNEI. CDR3 amino acids: CASRPPSYNEQFF. The CDR3 DNA reads TGTGCCAGCAGGCCCCCCTCCTACAATGAGCAGTTCTTC.

The rearrangement links TRBV11-2 to TRBJ1-1; D unresolved. CDR1 SGHAT and CDR2 FQNNGV come from the germline V gene. The CDR3 extends over 15 amino acids. V gave up 1 base and J gave up 0 bases, with 9 bases separating them. The CDR3 sequence is CASSLVGVLNTEAFF. For the CDR3, the DNA is TGTGCCAGCAGCTTAGTAGGAGTTCTGAACACTGAAGCTTTCTTT. The complete variable domain, with remaining parts taken from reference TRBV11-2 and TRBJ1-1, reads EAGVAQSPRYKIIEKRQSVAFWCNPISGHATLYWYQQILGQGPKLLIQFQNNGVVDDSQLPKDRFSAERLKGVDSTLKIQPAKLEDSAVYLCASSLVGVLNTEAFFGQGTRLTVV.

V and J are TRBV30 and TRBJ1-3; D uncertain. Trimming left V 0 bases short and J 6 bases short, with 12 bases between. The CDR3 spans 14 residues. Germline V CDR1 and CDR2: GTSNPN, SVGIG (reference sequence). The CDR3 protein is CAWSVDRLLNTIYF. CDR3 nucleotides: TGTGCCTGGAGTGTGGACCGACTCCTAAACACCATATATTTT.

This sequence joins TRBV20-1 and TRBJ2-1; 8 bases are a match to TRBD1. Germline CDR1 and CDR2: DFQATT and SNEGSKA (reference sequence). Unmatched junction bases numbered 11, after V lost 3 bases and J lost 7 bases. This CDR3 contains 15 residues. The CDR3 DNA sequence: TGCAGTGCTAGTTTGCAGGGGGCAGAAGTTAATGAGCAGTTCTTC. It specifies CSASLQGAEVNEQFF.